A selection of T cell receptor beta chains follows, all from one sample in a study of PD-L1 blockade in urothelial cancer. The assay was immunoSEQ multiplex PCR, and TCRdb's table has in-frame clones only and misses some. Among about 88,000 clones listed, roughly 90% were seen once. This specimen consisted of PBMCs, obtained around atezolizumab (anti-PD-L1) treatment. Source of these receptors: a man aged 60 to 75 with urothelial cancer. Each CDR3 is given with its conserved first and last residue. A D gene is named only where the DNA matches it firmly. Clone sizes are given selectively: once, few, many, or a class where the clone is expanded.

V: TRBV5-5
J: TRBJ2-5
size: NA
D: NA
CDR3: CASSFVSQETQYF
DNA: TGTGCCAGCAGCTTCGTTTCCCAAGAGACCCAGTACTTC

V: TRBV18
J: TRBJ1-2
size: NA
D: TRBD1
CDR3: CASSPPGTDYGYTF
DNA: TGTGCCAGCTCACCACCAGGGACAGACTATGGCTACACCTTC

V: TRBV10-2
J: TRBJ1-4
size: NA
D: NA
CDR3: CASSDLGGATNEKLFF
DNA: TGCGCCAGCAGCGACCTTGGGGGCGCAACTAATGAAAAACTGTTTTTT

V: TRBV27
J: TRBJ1-2
size: NA
D: TRBD1
CDR3: CASSNRDRASGYTF
DNA: TGTGCCAGCAGCAACCGGGACAGGGCGTCTGGCTACACCTTC

V: TRBV7-9
J: TRBJ2-3
size: NA
D: NA
CDR3: CASSLEAGAVTDTQYF
DNA: TGTGCCAGCAGCTTAGAGGCGGGGGCCGTCACAGATACGCAGTATTTT

V: TRBV7-9
J: TRBJ2-5
size: NA
D: TRBD1
CDR3: CASSSRGPETQYF
DNA: TGTGCCAGCAGTAGCAGGGGGCCAGAGACCCAGTACTTC

V: TRBV5-1
J: TRBJ2-6
size: NA
D: TRBD1
CDR3: CASSPIGTGTSGANVLTF
DNA: TGCGCCAGCAGCCCCATTGGGACAGGTACCTCTGGGGCCAACGTCCTGACTTTC

V: TRBV5-4
J: TRBJ1-1
size: NA
D: NA
CDR3: CASSDLTRNTEAFF
DNA: TGTGCCAGCAGCGACCTGACACGGAACACTGAAGCTTTCTTT

V: TRBV27
J: TRBJ2-3
size: NA
D: NA
CDR3: CASKAGHTDTQYF
DNA: TGTGCCAGCAAAGCGGGACACACAGATACGCAGTATTTT

V: TRBV14
J: TRBJ2-2
size: once
D: NA
CDR3: CASSQVLNTGELFF
DNA: TGTGCCAGCAGCCAAGTTCTTAACACCGGGGAGCTGTTTTTT

V: TRBV28
J: TRBJ2-7
size: few
D: TRBD2
CDR3: CASSLAGGRYEQYF
DNA: TGTGCCAGCAGTTTAGCGGGAGGTCGCTACGAGCAGTACTTC

V: TRBV11-3
J: TRBJ1-5
size: NA
D: TRBD1
CDR3: CASSPFFLGQGLYSNQPQHF
DNA: TGTGCCAGCAGCCCCTTTTTTCTGGGACAGGGGCTATATAGCAATCAGCCCCAGCATTTT

V: TRBV4-3
J: TRBJ2-3
size: NA
D: TRBD1
CDR3: CASSQDYRGGTDTQYF
DNA: TGCGCCAGCAGCCAAGATTACAGGGGCGGCACAGATACGCAGTATTTT

V: TRBV10-2
J: TRBJ2-1
size: few
D: TRBD2
CDR3: CASRSGTRGEQFF
DNA: TGCGCCAGCAGGAGCGGGACTAGGGGTGAGCAGTTCTTC

V: TRBV6-5
J: TRBJ1-6
size: NA
D: TRBD1
CDR3: CASSARDRGNSPLHF
DNA: TGTGCCAGCAGTGCCCGGGACAGGGGTAATTCACCCCTCCACTTT

V: TRBV30
J: TRBJ2-3
size: NA
D: TRBD2
CDR3: CAWRPGLAGDTQYF
DNA: TGTGCCTGGAGGCCGGGACTAGCGGGAGATACGCAGTATTTT

V: TRBV6-1
J: TRBJ2-5
size: NA
D: TRBD2
CDR3: CASSENGLAQETQYF
DNA: TGTGCCAGCAGTGAAAATGGACTAGCTCAAGAGACCCAGTACTTC

V: TRBV5-6
J: TRBJ2-1
size: NA
D: TRBD1
CDR3: CASSLSSRQGDNEQFF
DNA: TGTGCCAGCAGCTTGAGTTCGCGACAGGGGGACAATGAGCAGTTCTTC

V: TRBV2
J: TRBJ2-4
size: NA
D: TRBD1
CDR3: CASTGANPKNIQYF
DNA: TGTGCCAGTACAGGGGCCAACCCCAAAAACATTCAGTACTTC

V: TRBV6-5
J: TRBJ2-2
size: NA
D: NA
CDR3: CASRTSNTGELFF
DNA: TGTGCCAGCAGGACATCGAACACCGGGGAGCTGTTTTTT

V: TRBV6-5
J: TRBJ2-1
size: NA
D: NA
CDR3: CASRQRTNSAIEQFF
DNA: TGTGCCAGCAGACAAAGGACTAACTCAGCTATTGAGCAGTTCTTC

V: TRBV7-3
J: TRBJ2-3
size: NA
D: TRBD2
CDR3: CASSLTYKRGGTDTQYF
DNA: TGTGCCAGCAGCTTAACGTATAAGCGGGGGGGCACAGATACGCAGTATTTT